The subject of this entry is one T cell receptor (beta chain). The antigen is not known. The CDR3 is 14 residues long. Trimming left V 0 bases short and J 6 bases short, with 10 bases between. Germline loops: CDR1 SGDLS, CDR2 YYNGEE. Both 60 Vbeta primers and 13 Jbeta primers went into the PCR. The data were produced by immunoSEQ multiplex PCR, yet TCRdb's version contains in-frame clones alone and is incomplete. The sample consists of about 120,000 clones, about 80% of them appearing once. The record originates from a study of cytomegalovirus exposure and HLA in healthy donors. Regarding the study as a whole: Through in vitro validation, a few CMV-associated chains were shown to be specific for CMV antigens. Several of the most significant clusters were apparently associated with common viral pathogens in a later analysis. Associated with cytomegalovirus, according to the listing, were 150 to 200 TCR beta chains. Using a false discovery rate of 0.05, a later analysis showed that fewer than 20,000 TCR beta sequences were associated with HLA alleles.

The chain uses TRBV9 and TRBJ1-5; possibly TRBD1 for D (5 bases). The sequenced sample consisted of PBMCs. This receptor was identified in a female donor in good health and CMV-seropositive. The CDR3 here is CASSVGAGGQPQHF. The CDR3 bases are TGTGCCAGCAGCGTAGGTGCCGGGGGTCAGCCCCAGCATTTT.